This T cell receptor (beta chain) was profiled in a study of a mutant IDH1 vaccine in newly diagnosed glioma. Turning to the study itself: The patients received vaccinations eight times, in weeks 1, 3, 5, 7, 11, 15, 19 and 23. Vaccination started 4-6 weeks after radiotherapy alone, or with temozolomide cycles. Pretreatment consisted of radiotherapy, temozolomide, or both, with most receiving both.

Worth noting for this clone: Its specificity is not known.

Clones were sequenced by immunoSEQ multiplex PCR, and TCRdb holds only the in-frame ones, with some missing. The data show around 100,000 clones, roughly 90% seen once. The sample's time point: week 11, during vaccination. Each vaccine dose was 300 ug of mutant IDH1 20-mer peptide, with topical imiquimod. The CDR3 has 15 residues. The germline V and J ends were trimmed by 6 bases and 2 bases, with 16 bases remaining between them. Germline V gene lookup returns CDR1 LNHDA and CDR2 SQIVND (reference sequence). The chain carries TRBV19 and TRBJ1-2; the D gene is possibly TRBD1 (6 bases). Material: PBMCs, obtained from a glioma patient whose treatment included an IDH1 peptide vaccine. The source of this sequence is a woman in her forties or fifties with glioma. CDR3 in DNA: TGTGCCAGTAGAACATCCGGGACAAGAAACTATGGCTACACCTTC. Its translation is CASRTSGTRNYGYTF.